This T cell receptor beta chain came from a study of blood T cell repertoires in COVID-19. For the study at large: Sources were T cells, B-cell-depleted T cells, or PBMCs; the material itself was cDNA or gDNA.

Trimming removed 5 bases from V and 2 bases from J; junction bases left unmatched: 7. CDR1 is WNHNN and CDR2 is SYGVQD in the germline V gene (reference sequence). The CDR3 has 16 residues. Per the study methods: Researchers report that nucleated cell counts were estimated from reference gene primer amplification. Here immunoSEQ multiplex PCR was the method, and the copy in TCRdb shows in-frame clones only, minus some. Clonal size and the V and J genes are those of that table, whereas D and trimming came from the DNA. Of about 160,000 clones listed, 81% are singletons. The receptor comes from a man in his sixties with active or convalescent COVID-19. The chain couples TRBV10-1 to TRBJ1-4; 8 bases line up with TRBD1. Sequencing input: peripheral blood. DNA for the CDR3: TGCGCCAGCAGTCAAGGGACAGGCACGACTAATGAAAAACTGTTTTTT. This codes for CASSQGTGTTNEKLFF.